This entry lists 30 T cell receptor beta chains sequenced from one sample in a study of cytomegalovirus exposure and HLA in healthy donors. PCR amplification relied on 60 Vbeta primers (plus 13 Jbeta primers). The table came from immunoSEQ multiplex PCR; TCRdb's copy has only in-frame clones and leaves some out. The sample records around 160,000 clones, roughly 80% being singletons. The sequenced sample consisted of PBMCs. The receptors derive from a man aged 18 to 30 in good health and CMV-seropositive.

The J gene is TRBJ2-7, the V gene TRBV5-8; perhaps TRBD2 as D (5 bases). The V end was cut by 0 bases, the J end by 4 bases, with 11 bases between. The CDR3 covers 14 residues. CDR1 is SGHTS and CDR2 is YDEGEE in the germline V gene. The CDR3 loop reads CASSLGPGMYEQYF. CDR3 nucleotides: TGTGCCAGCAGCTTGGGGCCCGGGATGTACGAGCAGTACTTC.

The rearrangement joins TRBV30 to TRBJ2-7; TRBD1 is a possible D gene (5 bases). Germline CDR1 GTSNPN, CDR2 SVGIG (reference sequence). The CDR3 extends over 13 amino acids. V lost 4 bases, J lost 4 bases, and 14 bases lay in between. CDR3 sequence: CAWMGDRGYEQYF. The CDR3 DNA reads TGTGCCTGGATGGGTGATAGGGGTTACGAGCAGTACTTC.

The chain combines TRBV4-2 with TRBJ2-3; 10 positions match TRBD2. The junction had 7 bases not matched to a gene; V was cut back by 4 bases and J by 0 bases. Germline loops: CDR1 LGHNA, CDR2 YNFKEQ. The CDR3 is 17 residues long. For the CDR3, the DNA is TGTGCCAGCAGCCCCTGGACTAGCGGATCTAGCACAGATACGCAGTATTTT. Its translation is CASSPWTSGSSTDTQYF.

The rearrangement uses TRBV5-1 and TRBJ1-3; D might be TRBD1 (6 bases). Germline-derived CDR1 and CDR2 are SGHRS and YFSETQ. V was pared by 0 bases and J by 5 bases, with 12 bases between. The CDR3 is 15 residues long. The CDR3 DNA reads TGCGCCAGCAGCTTGGCCCTCGGGGGGCGAAACACCATATATTTT. Protein sequence: CASSLALGGRNTIYF.

The chain employs TRBV7-2 and TRBJ2-2, with D hard to call. V lost 3 bases to trimming and J lost 6 bases, with 17 bases between them. Germline CDR1 SGHTA, CDR2 FQGNSA. This CDR3 comprises 16 residues. Written as DNA, the CDR3 is TGTGCCAGCAGCTTTATCTTCGGGTTGGTATCCGGGGAGCTGTTTTTT. This codes for CASSFIFGLVSGELFF.

The V and J genes are TRBV6-5 and TRBJ2-5; D is perhaps TRBD2 (6 bases). V was cut by 5 bases and J by 5 bases, with 18 bases left in between. This CDR3 contains 15 residues. From germline, CDR1 is MNHEY and CDR2 SVGAGI. The CDR3 loop reads CASSPGGGSGETQYF. CDR3 nucleotide sequence: TGTGCCAGCAGTCCCGGTGGGGGGTCCGGGGAGACCCAGTACTTC.

This CDR3 is CASSQGGGGGQPQHF. In nucleotides, the CDR3 is TGTGCCAGCAGCCAAGGCGGTGGGGGGGGGCAGCCCCAGCATTTT. The J gene is TRBJ1-5, the V gene TRBV14; D possibly corresponds to TRBD1 (5 bases). The CDR3 is 15 residues long. The ends were cut back, 1 base at V and 7 bases at J, with 14 bases in the middle. Germline loops: CDR1 SGHDN, CDR2 FVKESK.

The chain uses TRBV5-1 and TRBJ2-1, with 9 bases aligning to TRBD1. CDR3 length: 15 amino acids. The germline CDR1 and CDR2 sequences are SGHRS and YFSETQ. J lost 8 bases, V lost 4 bases, and 10 bases had no gene match. The CDR3: CASSPQPGQGYEQFF. CDR3 DNA: TGCGCCAGCAGCCCCCAACCGGGACAGGGCTATGAGCAGTTCTTC. Looking up the rest from reference TRBV5-1 and TRBJ2-1 gives the full variable domain: KAGVTQTPRYLIKTRGQQVTLSCSPISGHRSVSWYQQTPGQGLQFLFEYFSETQRNKGNFPGRFSGRQFSNSRSEMNVSTLELGDSALYLCASSPQPGQGYEQFFGPGTRLTVL.

This clone came up a few times. J is TRBJ2-7 and V is TRBV2; TRBD2 might be the D (6 bases). Germline CDR1 is SNHLY and CDR2 is FYNNEI. This CDR3 is built from 14 residues. Trimming stripped 5 bases from V and 2 bases from J, with 13 bases between. In DNA form, the CDR3 reads TGTGCCAGCAGTTACGAGTGGGGGGCCTACGAGCAGTACTTC. Translated: CASSYEWGAYEQYF.

This chain links TRBV28 with TRBJ2-1; 7 nucleotides line up with TRBD1. V trimming: 5 bases; J trimming: 10 bases; junction bases outside the gene matches: 5. Germline-derived CDR1 and CDR2 are MDHEN and SYDVKM. CDR3 size: 12 residues. The CDR3 is CASSIRQGEQFF. In DNA, the CDR3 is TGTGCCAGCAGTATCAGACAGGGCGAGCAGTTCTTC.

The gene calls are TRBV11-2 and TRBJ2-6; no clear D. Germline CDR1 and CDR2: SGHAT and FQNNGV. The ends were cut back, 1 base at V and 0 bases at J, with 7 bases in the middle. This CDR3 spans 16 amino acids. The CDR3 nucleotides are TGTGCCAGCAGCTTAGTAGTACTCTCTGGGGCCAACGTCCTGACTTTC. Translated, it gives CASSLVVLSGANVLTF.

The V call is TRBV11-2, the J call TRBJ2-7; tentative D call: TRBD1 (6 bases). Germline loops: CDR1 SGHAT, CDR2 FQNNGV. Trimming cost V 6 bases and J 2 bases, with 17 bases left between them. The CDR3 sequence is 15 residues long. As DNA, the CDR3 is TGTGCCAGCAGGCTTAACCGGGACATGGCCTACGAGCAGTACTTC. This translates into CASRLNRDMAYEQYF.

The V and J genes are TRBV27 and TRBJ1-2; TRBD1 aligns across 7 bases. Germline CDR1 and CDR2: MNHEY and SMNVEV (reference sequence). V gave up 6 bases and J gave up 5 bases; unmatched junction bases: 9. The CDR3 runs to 14 residues. The CDR3 loop is CASSISAGGYGYTF. Written as DNA, the CDR3 is TGTGCCAGCAGCATATCTGCAGGGGGTTATGGCTACACCTTC.

The V and J genes are TRBV29-1 and TRBJ2-2, with D perhaps TRBD1 (8 bases). Germline-derived CDR1 and CDR2 are SQVTM and ANQGSEA. This CDR3 has 15 amino acids. With 0 bases removed from V and 7 bases from J, the gap between germline ends came to 15 bases. The CDR3 bases are TGCAGCGTTGAAGATCCGGACAGGGAGGGCGGGGAGCTGTTTTTT. It yields the protein CSVEDPDREGGELFF.

In this sample, this clone turned up a few times. The rearrangement links TRBV11-2 to TRBJ2-1, with 8 bases fitting TRBD1. With V trimmed by 4 bases and J by 2 bases, 13 bases remained unmatched. Germline V gene data show CDR1 as SGHAT and CDR2 as FQNNGV. CDR3 length equals 18 residues. The CDR3 loop reads CASSSRKLRGPAYNEQFF. CDR3 sequence (DNA): TGTGCCAGCAGCTCGCGAAAACTCAGGGGGCCTGCCTACAATGAGCAGTTCTTC.

This chain links TRBV19 with TRBJ2-7, with TRBD1 as a possible D gene (5 bases). Per germline, CDR1 LNHDA and CDR2 SQIVND (reference sequence). The CDR3 has 15 residues. V lost 5 bases, J lost 4 bases, and 18 bases lay in between. The CDR3 DNA is TGTGCCAGTAGTCCAAAGGGGTTCACATTTTACGAGCAGTACTTC. Translating gives CASSPKGFTFYEQYF.

The rearrangement links TRBV9 to TRBJ1-2; D perhaps matches TRBD1 (5 bases). CDR1 and CDR2 from the germline V gene are SGDLS and YYNGEE. Trimming shortened V by 3 bases and J by 2 bases, and 11 bases separated the two germline ends. This CDR3 has 14 amino acids. CDR3 sequence reads: CASSADGGNYGYTF. The CDR3 nucleotides are TGTGCCAGCAGCGCCGACGGGGGAAACTATGGCTACACCTTC.

The table lists this clone with a few counts. The chain combines TRBV5-4 with TRBJ1-1; D is possibly TRBD1 (6 bases). This CDR3 contains 14 residues. Germline V gene lookup returns CDR1 SGHNT and CDR2 YYREEE (reference sequence). The V end was cut by 5 bases, the J end by 3 bases, with 14 bases between. CDR3 residues: CASRSDRADTEAFF. In nucleotides, the CDR3 is TGTGCCAGCAGATCGGACAGAGCGGACACTGAAGCTTTCTTT. Supplemented by reference TRBV5-4 and TRBJ1-1, the full variable domain reads ETGVTQSPTHLIKTRGQQVTLRCSSQSGHNTVSWYQQALGQGPQFIFQYYREEENGRGNFPPRFSGLQFPNYSSELNVNALELDDSALYLCASRSDRADTEAFFGQGTRLTVV.

This chain joins TRBV7-2 and TRBJ1-4; D not certain. The ends were cut back, 1 base at V and 7 bases at J, with 10 bases in the middle. The CDR3 spans 14 residues. Germline V CDR1 and CDR2: SGHTA, FQGNSA. In nucleotides, the CDR3 is TGTGCCAGCAGCTTAGGGGGAGTTGGTGAAAAACTGTTTTTT. This encodes CASSLGGVGEKLFF.

This clone appeared a few times. J is TRBJ2-1 and V is TRBV9, with D maybe TRBD1 (6 bases). CDR3 length equals 18 residues. V was clipped by 0 bases and J by 6 bases, with 22 bases between them. Germline assignment: CDR1 SGDLS and CDR2 YYNGEE. CDR3 loop: CASSVGFRWDTEVNEQFF. CDR3 bases: TGTGCCAGCAGCGTAGGGTTTAGGTGGGACACGGAGGTCAATGAGCAGTTCTTC.

The chain has TRBV21-1 and TRBJ1-2; the DNA was not used to check the table's D call, TRBD1. TRBV21-1 is labeled a pseudogene. The CDR3 is 14 amino acids. CDR3 bases: TGTGCCAGCAACCCAGGACAGGGGGACTATGGCTACACCTTC. This encodes CASNPGQGDYGYTF.

The chain is built from TRBV27 and TRBJ1-1; TRBD1 matches at 7 bases. With 6 bases clipped from V and 11 bases from J, the junction kept 9 bases outside the gene matches. The length of the CDR3 is 12 residues. The germline V gene encodes CDR1 MNHEY and CDR2 SMNVEV (reference sequence). CDR3 nucleotides: TGTGCCAGCAGCCGGGAGACAGGGAGGGCTTTCTTT. Its protein product is CASSRETGRAFF.

This clone has just a few counts. The V call is TRBV5-1, the J call TRBJ2-1; 14 bases align to TRBD2. V shed 2 bases, J shed 3 bases, and the junction held 16 bases outside the gene matches. Germline values: CDR1 SGHRS, CDR2 YFSETQ. The CDR3 consists of 21 residues. The CDR3 region is CASSFVGSGTSGRAVYNEQFF. The CDR3 DNA sequence: TGCGCCAGCAGCTTCGTCGGGTCCGGGACTAGCGGGAGAGCCGTCTACAATGAGCAGTTCTTC.

Comment on this clone: The conserved phenylalanine or tryptophan normally closing the CDR3 is absent here, so this likely arose from a read error. This chain joins TRBV5-4 and TRBJ2-2; 9 nucleotides agree with TRBD1. Trimming took 6 bases from V and 3 from J; bases not matched to a gene: 3. The germline V gene encodes CDR1 SGHNT and CDR2 YYREEE (reference sequence). This CDR3 is built from 14 residues. The CDR3 region has the DNA TGTGCCAGCACAGACAGGGGGGACACCGGGGAGCTGTTTTGT. It encodes CASTDRGDTGELFC.

This rearrangement joins TRBV5-1 to TRBJ1-1, with TRBD1 matching 8 bases. The germline CDR1 and CDR2 sequences are SGHRS and YFSETQ. The length of the CDR3 is 16 residues. The junction had 10 bases not matched to a gene; V was cut back by 0 bases and J by 6 bases. CDR3 amino acids: CASSLGRDRLSPEAFF. CDR3 DNA sequence: TGCGCCAGCAGCTTGGGACGGGACAGGCTATCTCCTGAAGCTTTCTTT. The variable domain in full, completed from reference TRBV5-1 and TRBJ1-1, reads KAGVTQTPRYLIKTRGQQVTLSCSPISGHRSVSWYQQTPGQGLQFLFEYFSETQRNKGNFPGRFSGRQFSNSRSEMNVSTLELGDSALYLCASSLGRDRLSPEAFFGQGTRLTVV.

The chain has TRBV19 and TRBJ1-3, with 7 bases fitting TRBD1. V lost 3 bases to trimming and J lost 0 bases; unmatched junction nucleotides: 14. The CDR3 contains 19 residues. CDR1 is LNHDA, CDR2 SQIVND, per germline (reference sequence). CDR3 residues: CASSIFAYRGSNSGNTIYF. The CDR3 DNA reads as TGTGCCAGTAGTATCTTTGCCTACAGGGGATCGAACTCTGGAAACACCATATATTTT.

V gene TRBV5-1 combines with J gene TRBJ2-2; D may be TRBD2 (6 bases). The CDR3 length is 17 residues. Germline CDR1 SGHRS, CDR2 YFSETQ. V gave up 4 bases and J gave up 3 bases, with 19 bases separating them. CDR3 in DNA: TGCGCCAGCAGCCTAGATCCGGGACTTATTGACACCGGGGAGCTGTTTTTT. Residues: CASSLDPGLIDTGELFF.

As regards this clone: The junction departs from germline at one end; a sequencing error may be responsible. The chain carries TRBV27 and TRBJ2-1; no reliable D call. The CDR3 contains 13 residues. Per germline, CDR1 MNHEY and CDR2 SMNVEV (reference sequence). In DNA form, the CDR3 reads TGTGCCAGCAGTTTTAGCTCCTACAATGAGCAGCTCTTC. It yields the protein CASSFSSYNEQLF.

The genes are TRBV4-1 and TRBJ2-2; D is unclear. The V gene lost 3 bases and the J gene lost 0 bases, with 11 bases spanning the gap. Germline loops: CDR1 MGHRA, CDR2 YSYEKL. The CDR3 loop spans 16 amino acids. The CDR3 here is CASSQLDNPNTGELFF. The CDR3 DNA reads TGCGCCAGCAGCCAGCTCGACAACCCGAACACCGGGGAGCTGTTTTTT.

This chain joins TRBV6-5 and TRBJ2-2; 7 nucleotides align to TRBD1. V trimming: 6 bases; J trimming: 6 bases; junction bases outside the gene matches: 7. Per germline, CDR1 MNHEY and CDR2 SVGAGI. The CDR3 is 14 amino acids. The DNA of the CDR3 is TGTGCCAGCAGGGGACAGCCCTTTTCCGGGGAGCTGTTTTTT. Translating gives CASRGQPFSGELFF.